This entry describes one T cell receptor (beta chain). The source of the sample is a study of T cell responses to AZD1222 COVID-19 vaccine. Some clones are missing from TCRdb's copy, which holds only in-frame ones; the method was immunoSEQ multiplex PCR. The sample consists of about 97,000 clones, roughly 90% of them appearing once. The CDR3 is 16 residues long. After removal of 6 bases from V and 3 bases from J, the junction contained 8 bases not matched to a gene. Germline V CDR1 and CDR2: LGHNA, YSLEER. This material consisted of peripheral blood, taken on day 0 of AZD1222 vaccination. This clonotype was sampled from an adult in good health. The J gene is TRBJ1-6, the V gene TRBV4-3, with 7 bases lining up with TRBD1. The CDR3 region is CASSQRTGDYNSPLHF. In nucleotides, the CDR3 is TGCGCCAGCAGTCAGCGGACAGGCGACTATAATTCACCCCTCCACTTT.